One sample yielded the 6 T cell receptor beta chains listed below, sequenced in a study of cytomegalovirus exposure and HLA in healthy donors. The PCR ran on 60 Vbeta and 13 Jbeta primers. The method was immunoSEQ multiplex PCR; TCRdb's version includes in-frame clones alone and lacks a portion of them. Seen here are more than 90,000 clones, approximately 76% observed once, and the top ten hold 15% to 20%. The source material was PBMCs. The source is a man between 45 and 60 years old in good health and CMV-seropositive.

V and J are TRBV28 and TRBJ2-2, with 9 bases aligning to TRBD1. The CDR3 has 15 amino acids. The V and J ends lost 3 bases and 3 bases, in that order; junction bases with no gene match: 2. Germline V gene sequence: CDR1 MDHEN, CDR2 SYDVKM. The CDR3 loop reads CASSFRDRDTGELFF. The CDR3, as DNA: TGTGCCAGCAGTTTCCGGGACAGGGACACCGGGGAGCTGTTTTTT.

The genes are TRBV2 and TRBJ2-2; 10 bases agree with TRBD1. The junction had 7 bases not matched to a gene; V was cut back by 8 bases and J by 4 bases. From germline, CDR1 is SNHLY and CDR2 FYNNEI. This CDR3 region has 15 residues. Here the CDR3 reads CASQGQGLFTGELFF. CDR3 in DNA: TGTGCCAGCCAGGGACAGGGGCTATTCACCGGGGAGCTGTTTTTT.

The chain recombines TRBV9 with TRBJ2-5, with 12 positions matching TRBD1. The junction had 6 bases not matched to a gene; V was cut back by 0 bases and J by 6 bases. Germline values: CDR1 SGDLS, CDR2 YYNGEE. This CDR3 region has 16 residues. CDR3 DNA sequence: TGTGCCAGCAGCGTAGCGGGACAGGGGGCGAAACAGACCCAGTACTTC. Its translation: CASSVAGQGAKQTQYF.

The chain has TRBV14 and TRBJ2-7, with TRBD1 matching 9 bases. The trim removed 5 bases at V and 0 bases at J, leaving 8 bases unmatched. From germline, CDR1 is SGHDN and CDR2 FVKESK. CDR3 length equals 16 residues. The CDR3 reads CASSTRTGAYSYEQYF. In DNA, the CDR3 is TGTGCCAGCAGCACTCGGACAGGGGCCTACTCCTACGAGCAGTACTTC.

The chain joins TRBV4-1 to TRBJ2-1; the D is unclear. Trimming stripped 4 bases from V and 6 bases from J, with 13 bases between. CDR3 size: 14 residues. CDR1 and CDR2 from the germline V gene are MGHRA and YSYEKL. This CDR3 reads CASSPSTRPNEQFF. Written as DNA, the CDR3 is TGCGCCAGCAGCCCCTCGACCAGGCCCAATGAGCAGTTCTTC.

The chain is built from TRBV4-1 and TRBJ1-2; 10 positions match TRBD1. The CDR3 extends over 13 amino acids. From germline, CDR1 is MGHRA and CDR2 YSYEKL. After removal of 8 bases from V and 5 bases from J, the junction contained 5 bases not matched to a gene. CDR3 DNA: TGCGCCAGCTCCCCGGGACAGGGGTATGGCTACACCTTC. Protein: CASSPGQGYGYTF.